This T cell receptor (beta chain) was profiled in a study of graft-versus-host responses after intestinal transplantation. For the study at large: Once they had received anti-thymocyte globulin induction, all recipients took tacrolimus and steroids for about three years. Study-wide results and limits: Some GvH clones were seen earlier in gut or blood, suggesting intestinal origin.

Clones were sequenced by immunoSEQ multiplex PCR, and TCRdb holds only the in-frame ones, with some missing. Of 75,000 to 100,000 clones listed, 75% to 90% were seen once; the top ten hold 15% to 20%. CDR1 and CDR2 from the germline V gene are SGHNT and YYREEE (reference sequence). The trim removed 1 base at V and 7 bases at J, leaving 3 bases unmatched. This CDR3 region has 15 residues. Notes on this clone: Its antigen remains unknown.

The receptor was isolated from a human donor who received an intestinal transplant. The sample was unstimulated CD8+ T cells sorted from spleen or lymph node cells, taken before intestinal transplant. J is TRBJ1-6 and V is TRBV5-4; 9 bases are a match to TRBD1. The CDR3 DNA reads TGTGCCAGCAGCTTGAGGACAGGGGCAAATTCACCCCTCCACTTT. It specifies CASSLRTGANSPLHF.